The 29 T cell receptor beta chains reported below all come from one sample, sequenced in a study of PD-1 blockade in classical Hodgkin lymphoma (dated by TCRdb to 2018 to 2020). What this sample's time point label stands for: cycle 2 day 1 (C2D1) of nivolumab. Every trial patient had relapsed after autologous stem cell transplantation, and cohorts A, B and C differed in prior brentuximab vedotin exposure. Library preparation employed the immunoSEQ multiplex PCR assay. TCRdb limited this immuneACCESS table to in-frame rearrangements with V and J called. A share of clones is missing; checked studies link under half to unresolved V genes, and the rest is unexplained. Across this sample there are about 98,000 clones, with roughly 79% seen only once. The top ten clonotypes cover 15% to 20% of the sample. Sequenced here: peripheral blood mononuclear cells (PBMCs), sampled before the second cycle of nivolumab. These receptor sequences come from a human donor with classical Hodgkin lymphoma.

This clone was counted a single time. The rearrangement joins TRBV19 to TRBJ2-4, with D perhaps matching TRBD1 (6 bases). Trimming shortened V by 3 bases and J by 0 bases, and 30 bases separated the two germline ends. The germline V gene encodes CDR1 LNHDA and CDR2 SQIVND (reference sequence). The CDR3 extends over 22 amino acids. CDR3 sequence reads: CASSIRGTAHQRTVLAKNIQYF. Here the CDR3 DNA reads TGTGCCAGTAGTATCAGGGGAACAGCCCATCAACGGACGGTCCTAGCCAAAAACATTCAGTACTTC.

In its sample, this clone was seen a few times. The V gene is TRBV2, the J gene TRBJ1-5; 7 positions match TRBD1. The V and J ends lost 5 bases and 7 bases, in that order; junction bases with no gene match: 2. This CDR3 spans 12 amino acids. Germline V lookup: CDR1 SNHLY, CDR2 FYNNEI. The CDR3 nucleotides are TGTGCCAGCAGTAGCAGGGGGCAGCCCCAGCATTTT. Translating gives CASSSRGQPQHF.

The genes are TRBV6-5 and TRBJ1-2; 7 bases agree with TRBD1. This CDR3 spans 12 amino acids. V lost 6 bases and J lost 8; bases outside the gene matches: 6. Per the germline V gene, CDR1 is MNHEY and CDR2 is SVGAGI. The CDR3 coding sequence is TGTGCCAGCAGGACAGGGCAAGGGGGCTACACCTTC. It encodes CASRTGQGGYTF.

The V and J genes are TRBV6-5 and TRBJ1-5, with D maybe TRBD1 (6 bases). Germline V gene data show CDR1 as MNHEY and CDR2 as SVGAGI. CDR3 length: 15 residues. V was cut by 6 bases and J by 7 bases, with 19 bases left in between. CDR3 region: CASSQATGRGQPQHF. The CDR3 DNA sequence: TGTGCCAGCAGCCAAGCGACAGGTAGGGGCCAGCCCCAGCATTTT.

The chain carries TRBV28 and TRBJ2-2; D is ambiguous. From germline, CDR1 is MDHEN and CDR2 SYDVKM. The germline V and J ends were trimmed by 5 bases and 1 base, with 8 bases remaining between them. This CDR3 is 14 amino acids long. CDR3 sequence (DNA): TGTGCCAGCAGTAGAAGGAGGAACACCGGGGAGCTGTTTTTT. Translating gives CASSRRRNTGELFF.

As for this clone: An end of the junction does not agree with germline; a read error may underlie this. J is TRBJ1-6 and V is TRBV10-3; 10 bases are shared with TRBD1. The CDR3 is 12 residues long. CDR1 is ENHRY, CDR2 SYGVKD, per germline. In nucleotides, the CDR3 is TGTGCCATCAGTGGGCCGGGACAGGGGTTGAACTTT. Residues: CAISGPGQGLNF.

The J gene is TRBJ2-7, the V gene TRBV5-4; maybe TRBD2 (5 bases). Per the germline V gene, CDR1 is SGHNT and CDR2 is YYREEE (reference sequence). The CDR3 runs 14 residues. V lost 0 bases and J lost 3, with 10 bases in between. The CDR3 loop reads CASSLGTGVYEQYF. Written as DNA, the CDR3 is TGTGCCAGCAGCTTGGGGACCGGGGTCTACGAGCAGTACTTC.

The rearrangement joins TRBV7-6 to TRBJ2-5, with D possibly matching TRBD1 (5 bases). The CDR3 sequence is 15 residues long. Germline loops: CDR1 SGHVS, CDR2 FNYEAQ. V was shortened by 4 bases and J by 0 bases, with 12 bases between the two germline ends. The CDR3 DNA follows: TGTGCCAGCAGCTACACAGACAGCCACCAAGAGACCCAGTACTTC. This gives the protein CASSYTDSHQETQYF.

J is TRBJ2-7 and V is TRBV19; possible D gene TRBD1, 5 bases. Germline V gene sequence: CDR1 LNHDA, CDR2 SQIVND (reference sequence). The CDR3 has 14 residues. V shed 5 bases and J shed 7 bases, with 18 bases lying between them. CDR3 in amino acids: CASSFLDPSGEQYF. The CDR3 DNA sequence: TGTGCCAGTAGTTTCCTTGACCCGTCAGGGGAGCAGTACTTC.

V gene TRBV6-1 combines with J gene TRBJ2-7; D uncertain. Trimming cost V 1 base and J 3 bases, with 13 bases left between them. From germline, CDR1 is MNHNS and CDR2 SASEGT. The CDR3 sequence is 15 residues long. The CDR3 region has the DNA TGTGCCAGCAGTGAAGGGTCGGTGGATCTCTACGAGCAGTACTTC. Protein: CASSEGSVDLYEQYF.

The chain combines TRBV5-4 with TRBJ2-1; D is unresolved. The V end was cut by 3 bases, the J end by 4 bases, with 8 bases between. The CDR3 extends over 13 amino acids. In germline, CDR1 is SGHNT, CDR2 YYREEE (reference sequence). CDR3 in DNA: TGTGCCAGCAGCTCGGACCGATACAATGAGCAGTTCTTC. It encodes CASSSDRYNEQFF.

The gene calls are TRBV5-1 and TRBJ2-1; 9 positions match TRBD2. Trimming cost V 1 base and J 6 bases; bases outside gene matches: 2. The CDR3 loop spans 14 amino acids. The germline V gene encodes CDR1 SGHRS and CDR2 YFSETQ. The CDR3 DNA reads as TGCGCCAGCAGCTTGAGCGGGAGGAGCAATGAGCAGTTCTTC. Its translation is CASSLSGRSNEQFF.

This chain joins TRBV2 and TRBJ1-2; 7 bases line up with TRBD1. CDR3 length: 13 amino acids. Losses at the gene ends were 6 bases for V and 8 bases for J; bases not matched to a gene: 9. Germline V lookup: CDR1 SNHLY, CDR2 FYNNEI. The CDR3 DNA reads TGTGCCAGCAGGGATAGGGGGCCTCAAGGCTACACCTTC. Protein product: CASRDRGPQGYTF.

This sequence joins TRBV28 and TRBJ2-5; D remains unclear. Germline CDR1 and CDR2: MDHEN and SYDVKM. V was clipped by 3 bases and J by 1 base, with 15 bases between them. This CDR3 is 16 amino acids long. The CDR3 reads CASSLDELAVQETQYF. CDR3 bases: TGTGCCAGCAGTTTGGATGAGTTGGCGGTCCAAGAGACCCAGTACTTC.

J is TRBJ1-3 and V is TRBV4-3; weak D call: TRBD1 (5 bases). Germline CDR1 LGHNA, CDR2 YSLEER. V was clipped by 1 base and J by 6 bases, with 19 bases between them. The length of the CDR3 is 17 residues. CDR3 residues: CASSQGTLWQGVNTIYF. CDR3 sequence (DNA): TGCGCCAGCAGCCAAGGCACCCTGTGGCAGGGAGTAAACACCATATATTTT.

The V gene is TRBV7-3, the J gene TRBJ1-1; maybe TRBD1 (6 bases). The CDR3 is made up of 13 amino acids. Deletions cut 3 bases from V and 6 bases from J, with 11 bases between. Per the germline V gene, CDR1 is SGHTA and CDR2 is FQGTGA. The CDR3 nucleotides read TGTGCCAGCAGCTTTAGGGGGGGAGCTGAAGCTTTCTTT. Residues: CASSFRGGAEAFF.

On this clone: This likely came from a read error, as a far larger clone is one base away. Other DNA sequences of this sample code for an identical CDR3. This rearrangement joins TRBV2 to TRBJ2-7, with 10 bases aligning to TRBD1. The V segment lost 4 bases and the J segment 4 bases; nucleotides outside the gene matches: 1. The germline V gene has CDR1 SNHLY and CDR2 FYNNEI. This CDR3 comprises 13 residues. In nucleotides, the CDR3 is TGTGCCAGCAGTGGGACAGGGGGTTACGAGCAGTACTTC. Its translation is CASSGTGGYEQYF. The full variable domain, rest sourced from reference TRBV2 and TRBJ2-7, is EPEVTQTPSHQVTQMGQEVILRCVPISNHLYFYWYRQILGQKVEFLVSFYNNEISEKSEIFDDQFSVERPDGSNFTLKIRSTKLEDSAMYFCASSGTGGYEQYFGPGTRLTVT.

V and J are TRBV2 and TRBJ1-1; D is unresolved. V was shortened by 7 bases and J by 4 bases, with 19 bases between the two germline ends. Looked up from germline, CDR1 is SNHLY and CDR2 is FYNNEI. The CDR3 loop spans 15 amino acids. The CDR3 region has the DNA TGTGCCAGCAAGGCGTGGAGGCCGTCGGGCACTGAAGCTTTCTTT. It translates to CASKAWRPSGTEAFF. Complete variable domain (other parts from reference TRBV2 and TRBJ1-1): EPEVTQTPSHQVTQMGQEVILRCVPISNHLYFYWYRQILGQKVEFLVSFYNNEISEKSEIFDDQFSVERPDGSNFTLKIRSTKLEDSAMYFCASKAWRPSGTEAFFGQGTRLTVV.

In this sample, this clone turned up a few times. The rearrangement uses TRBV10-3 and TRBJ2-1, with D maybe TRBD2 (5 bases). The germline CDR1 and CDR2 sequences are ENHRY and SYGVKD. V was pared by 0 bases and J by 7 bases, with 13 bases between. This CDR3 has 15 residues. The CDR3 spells CAISESGSVWNEQFF. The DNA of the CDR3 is TGTGCCATCAGTGAGTCGGGGAGCGTTTGGAATGAGCAGTTCTTC.

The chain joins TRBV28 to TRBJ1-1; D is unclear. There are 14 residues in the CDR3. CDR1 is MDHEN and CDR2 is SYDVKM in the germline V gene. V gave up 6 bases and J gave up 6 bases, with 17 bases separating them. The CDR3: CASRRPGEEAEAFF. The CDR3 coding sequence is TGTGCCAGCAGGCGTCCGGGTGAGGAGGCTGAAGCTTTCTTT.

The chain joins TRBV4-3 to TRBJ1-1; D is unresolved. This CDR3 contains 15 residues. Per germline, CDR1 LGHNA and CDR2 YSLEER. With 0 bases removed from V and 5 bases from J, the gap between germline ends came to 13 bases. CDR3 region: CASSQEHVLGTEAFF. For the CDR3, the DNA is TGCGCCAGCAGCCAAGAGCATGTATTAGGAACTGAAGCTTTCTTT.

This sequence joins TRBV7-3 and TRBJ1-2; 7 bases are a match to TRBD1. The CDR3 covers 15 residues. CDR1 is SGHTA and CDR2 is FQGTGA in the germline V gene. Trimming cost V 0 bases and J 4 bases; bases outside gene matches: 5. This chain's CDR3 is CASSLTSTGLYGYTF. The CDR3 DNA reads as TGTGCCAGCAGCTTAACCTCGACAGGGCTCTATGGCTACACCTTC.

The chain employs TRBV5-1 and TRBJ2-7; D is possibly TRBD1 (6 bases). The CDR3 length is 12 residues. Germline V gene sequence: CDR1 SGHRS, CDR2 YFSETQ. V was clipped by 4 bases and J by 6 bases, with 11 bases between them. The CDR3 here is CASSLTGSEQYF. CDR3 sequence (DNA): TGCGCCAGCAGCCTCACAGGGTCCGAGCAGTACTTC.

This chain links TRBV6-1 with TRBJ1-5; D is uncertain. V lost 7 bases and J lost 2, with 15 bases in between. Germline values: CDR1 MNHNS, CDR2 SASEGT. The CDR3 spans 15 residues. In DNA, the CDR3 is TGTGCCAGCACCCCGGGAGGGCAGGGCAATCAGCCCCAGCATTTT. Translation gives CASTPGGQGNQPQHF.

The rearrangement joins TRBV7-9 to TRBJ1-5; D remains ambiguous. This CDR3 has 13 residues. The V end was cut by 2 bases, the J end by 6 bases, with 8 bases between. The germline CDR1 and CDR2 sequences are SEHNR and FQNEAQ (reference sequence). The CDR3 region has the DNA TGTGCCAGCAGCTTATTGGAGGGTCAGCCCCAGCATTTT. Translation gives CASSLLEGQPQHF.

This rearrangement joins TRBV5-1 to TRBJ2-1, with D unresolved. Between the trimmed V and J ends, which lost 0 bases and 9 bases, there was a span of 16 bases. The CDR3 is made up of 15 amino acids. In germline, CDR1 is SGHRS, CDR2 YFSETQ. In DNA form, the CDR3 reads TGCGCCAGCAGCTTGGGGCTAGTGGGATTGGGTGAGCAGTTCTTC. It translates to CASSLGLVGLGEQFF.

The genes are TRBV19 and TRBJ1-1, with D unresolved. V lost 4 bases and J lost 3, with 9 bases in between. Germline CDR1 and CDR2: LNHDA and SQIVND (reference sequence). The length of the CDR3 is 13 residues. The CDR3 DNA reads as TGTGCCAGTAGTAAAGGATTTGACACTGAAGCTTTCTTT. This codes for CASSKGFDTEAFF.

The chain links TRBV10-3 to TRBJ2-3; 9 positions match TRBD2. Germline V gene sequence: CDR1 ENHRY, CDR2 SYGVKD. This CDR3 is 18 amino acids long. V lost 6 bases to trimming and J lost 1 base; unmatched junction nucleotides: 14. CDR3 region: CAIRPLAGRHGGTDTQYF. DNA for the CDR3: TGTGCCATCAGACCACTAGCGGGCCGTCACGGGGGCACAGATACGCAGTATTTT.

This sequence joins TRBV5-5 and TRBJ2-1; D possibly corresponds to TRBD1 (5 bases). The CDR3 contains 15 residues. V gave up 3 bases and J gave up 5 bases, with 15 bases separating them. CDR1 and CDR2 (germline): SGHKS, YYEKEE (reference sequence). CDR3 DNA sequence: TGTGCCAGCAGCTCTCTTCTGACAGCAAACAATGAGCAGTTCTTC. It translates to CASSSLLTANNEQFF.